This record looks at one TCR beta chain sequence and its context. The protocol was immunoSEQ multiplex PCR, while the TCRdb copy is restricted to in-frame clones and leaves out a portion. The sample carries around 130,000 clones, roughly 90% recorded once. The data derive from a study of T cell responses to AZD1222 COVID-19 vaccine. The ends were cut back, 4 bases at V and 9 bases at J, with 19 bases in the middle. The CDR3 loop spans 15 amino acids. Germline CDR1 LGHNA, CDR2 YNFKEQ. J is TRBJ2-1 and V is TRBV4-2, with D perhaps TRBD2 (6 bases). Sample: peripheral blood, taken 28 days after the second dose of the MenACWY control vaccine. This clonotype originated in an adult who received the MenACWY meningococcal vaccine as a control. The CDR3, as DNA: TGTGCCAGCAGCCGCTTAGTAACGGGGGTCATTGAGCAGTTCTTC. This translates into CASSRLVTGVIEQFF.